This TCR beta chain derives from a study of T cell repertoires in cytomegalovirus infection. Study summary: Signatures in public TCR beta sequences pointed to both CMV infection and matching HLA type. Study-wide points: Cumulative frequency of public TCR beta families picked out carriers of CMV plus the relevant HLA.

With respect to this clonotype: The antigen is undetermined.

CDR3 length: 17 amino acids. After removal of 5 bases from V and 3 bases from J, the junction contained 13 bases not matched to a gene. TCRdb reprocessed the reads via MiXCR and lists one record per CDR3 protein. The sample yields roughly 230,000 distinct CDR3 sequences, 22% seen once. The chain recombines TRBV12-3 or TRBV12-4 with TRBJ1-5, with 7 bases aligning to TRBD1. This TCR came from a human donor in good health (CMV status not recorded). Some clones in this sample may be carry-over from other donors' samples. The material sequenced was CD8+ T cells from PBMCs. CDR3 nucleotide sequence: TGTGCCAGCAGTCCTACAGGGGAAGTGAGAGACAATCAGCCCCAGCATTTT. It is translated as CASSPTGEVRDNQPQHF.